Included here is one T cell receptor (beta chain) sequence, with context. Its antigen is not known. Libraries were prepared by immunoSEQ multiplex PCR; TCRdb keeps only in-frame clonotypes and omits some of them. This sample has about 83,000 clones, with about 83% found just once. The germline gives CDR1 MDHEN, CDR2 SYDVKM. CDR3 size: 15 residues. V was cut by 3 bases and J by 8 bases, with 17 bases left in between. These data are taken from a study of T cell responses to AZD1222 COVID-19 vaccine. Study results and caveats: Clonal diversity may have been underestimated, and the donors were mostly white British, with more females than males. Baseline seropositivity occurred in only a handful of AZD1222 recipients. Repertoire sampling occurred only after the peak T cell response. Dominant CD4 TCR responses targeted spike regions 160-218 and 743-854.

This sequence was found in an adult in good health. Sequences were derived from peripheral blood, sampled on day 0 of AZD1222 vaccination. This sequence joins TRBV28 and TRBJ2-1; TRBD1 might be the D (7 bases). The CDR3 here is CASSFGGGRVDEQFF. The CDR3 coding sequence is TGTGCCAGCAGTTTCGGAGGGGGCCGGGTCGATGAGCAGTTCTTC.